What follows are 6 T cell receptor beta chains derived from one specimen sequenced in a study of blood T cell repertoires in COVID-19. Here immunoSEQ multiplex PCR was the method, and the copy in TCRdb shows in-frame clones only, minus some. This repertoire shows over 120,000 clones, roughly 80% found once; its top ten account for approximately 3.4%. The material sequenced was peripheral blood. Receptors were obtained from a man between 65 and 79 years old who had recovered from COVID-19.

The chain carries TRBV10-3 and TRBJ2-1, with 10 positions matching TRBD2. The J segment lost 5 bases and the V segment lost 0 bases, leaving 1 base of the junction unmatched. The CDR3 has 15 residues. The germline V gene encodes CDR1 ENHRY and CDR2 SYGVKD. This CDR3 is CAISESAGGHNEQFF. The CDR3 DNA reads TGTGCCATCAGTGAGTCAGCGGGAGGGCACAATGAGCAGTTCTTC.

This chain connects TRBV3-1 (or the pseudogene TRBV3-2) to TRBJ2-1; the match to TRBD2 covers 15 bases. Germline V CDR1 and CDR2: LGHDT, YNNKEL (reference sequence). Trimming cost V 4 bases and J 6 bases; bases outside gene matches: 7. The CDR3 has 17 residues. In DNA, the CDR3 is TGTGCCAGCAGCCCGCAGTGGGGACTAGCGGGAGGCAATGAGCAGTTCTTC. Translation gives CASSPQWGLAGGNEQFF.

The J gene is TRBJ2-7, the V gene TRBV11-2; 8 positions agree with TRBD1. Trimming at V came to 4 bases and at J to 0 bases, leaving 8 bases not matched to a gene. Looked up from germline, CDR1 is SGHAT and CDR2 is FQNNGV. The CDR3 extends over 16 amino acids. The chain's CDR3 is CASSSPGGGASYEQYF. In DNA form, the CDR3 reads TGTGCCAGCAGCTCCCCAGGGGGCGGGGCCTCCTACGAGCAGTACTTC.

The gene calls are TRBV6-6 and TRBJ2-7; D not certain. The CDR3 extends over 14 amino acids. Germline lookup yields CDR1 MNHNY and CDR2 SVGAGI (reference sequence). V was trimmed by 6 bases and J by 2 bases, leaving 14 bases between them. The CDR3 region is CASSDDLLAYEQYF. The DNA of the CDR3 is TGTGCCAGCAGCGATGACTTGCTCGCCTACGAGCAGTACTTC.

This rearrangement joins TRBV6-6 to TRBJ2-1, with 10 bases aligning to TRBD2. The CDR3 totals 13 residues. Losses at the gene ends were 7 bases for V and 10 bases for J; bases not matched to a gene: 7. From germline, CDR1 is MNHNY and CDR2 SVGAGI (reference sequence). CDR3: CASTRTSGGEQFF. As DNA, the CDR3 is TGTGCCAGCACCCGGACTAGCGGCGGGGAGCAGTTCTTC.

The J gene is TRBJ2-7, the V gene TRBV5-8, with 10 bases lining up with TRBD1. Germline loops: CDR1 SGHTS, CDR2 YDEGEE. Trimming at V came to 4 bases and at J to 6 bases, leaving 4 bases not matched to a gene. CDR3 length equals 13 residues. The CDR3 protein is CASSKTGGGEQYF. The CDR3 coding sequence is TGTGCCAGCAGCAAGACAGGGGGCGGCGAGCAGTACTTC.